This TCR beta chain was identified in a study of blood T cell repertoires in COVID-19. Turning to the study itself: In each case, the material was cDNA or gDNA derived from T cells, B-cell-depleted T cells, or PBMCs.

V was cut by 4 bases and J by 4 bases, with 8 bases left in between. Germline V gene lookup returns CDR1 GTSNPN and CDR2 SVGIG (reference sequence). This CDR3 comprises 12 residues. The table came from immunoSEQ multiplex PCR; TCRdb's copy has only in-frame clones and leaves some out. The sample carries 200,000 to 250,000 clones, over 75% recorded once. Specimen: peripheral blood. The rearrangement joins TRBV30 to TRBJ1-3; D is undetermined. The sequence came from a man in his fifties or sixties with acute or convalescent COVID-19. The CDR3 here is CAWNTIGNTIYF. For the CDR3, the DNA is TGTGCCTGGAACACGATCGGAAACACCATATATTTT.